The 15 T cell receptor beta chains reported below all come from one sample, sequenced in a study of CD4+ T cells in melanoma. Libraries were prepared by immunoSEQ multiplex PCR; TCRdb keeps only in-frame clonotypes and omits some of them. The sample holds about 11,000 clones, about 72% seen once. The sequenced material came from cells from a culture (not recorded whether cultured in vitro). The receptors shown here come from a human donor with melanoma.

This clone was counted only a few times. The rearrangement links TRBV11-1 to TRBJ1-6; D gene ambiguous. Looked up from germline, CDR1 is SGHAT and CDR2 is FQDESV (reference sequence). V dropped 1 base and J dropped 7 bases, with 5 bases sitting between them. The CDR3 has 13 amino acids. This CDR3 is CASSLDGNSPLHF. The CDR3 DNA is TGTGCCAGCAGCTTAGATGGGAATTCACCCCTCCACTTT.

This chain joins TRBV6-5 and TRBJ1-2; perhaps TRBD1 as D (6 bases). The length of the CDR3 is 14 residues. The germline V gene encodes CDR1 MNHEY and CDR2 SVGAGI. The ends were cut back, 6 bases at V and 5 bases at J, with 16 bases in the middle. The CDR3 spells CASSLQGGRYGYTF. DNA of the CDR3: TGTGCCAGCAGCTTACAGGGTGGTCGGTATGGCTACACCTTC.

Comment on this clone: At one boundary the junction diverges from the germline segment, which might be a read error. The rearrangement uses TRBV7-7 and TRBJ2-5; D remains ambiguous. From germline, CDR1 is SSHAT and CDR2 FNYEAQ (reference sequence). CDR3 length: 13 residues. CDR3 residues: CASSFQYRETQYF. DNA of the CDR3: TGTGCTAGCAGCTTTCAGTATCGGGAGACCCAGTACTTC.

The genes are TRBV9 and TRBJ2-5; D may be TRBD1 or TRBD2 (6 bases each). Germline values: CDR1 SGDLS, CDR2 YYNGEE. The CDR3 length is 14 residues. The germline V and J ends were trimmed by 0 bases and 8 bases, with 14 bases remaining between them. CDR3 residues: CASSVGSRGDTQYF. CDR3 nucleotide sequence: TGTGCCAGCAGCGTAGGTTCAAGGGGGGACACCCAGTACTTC.

CDR3 sequence: CSAELNEQYF. DNA of the CDR3: TGCAGTGCTGAATTAAACGAGCAGTACTTC. The rearrangement joins TRBV20-1 to TRBJ2-7; D gene uncertain. CDR1 and CDR2 from the germline V gene are DFQATT and SNEGSKA (reference sequence). The CDR3 length is 10 residues. The V gene lost 5 bases and the J gene lost 5 bases, with 7 bases spanning the gap.

J is TRBJ2-7 and V is TRBV29-1; D is perhaps TRBD1 or TRBD2 (6 bases each). The V gene lost 4 bases and the J gene lost 6 bases, with 13 bases spanning the gap. Per the germline V gene, CDR1 is SQVTM and CDR2 is ANQGSEA. The CDR3 is 12 amino acids. The CDR3 coding sequence is TGCAGCGTTGGTGGGGGGCCACGCGAGCAGTACTTC. This codes for CSVGGGPREQYF.

The chain couples TRBV7-6 to TRBJ2-3; 9 nucleotides line up with TRBD2. CDR1 and CDR2 from the germline V gene are SGHVS and FNYEAQ. The V gene end was trimmed by 5 bases and the J gene end by 2 bases; junction bases not matched to a gene: 5. There are 15 residues in the CDR3. The CDR3 nucleotides are TGTGCCAGCAGCCGAGCGGGGGGAGACACAGATACGCAGTATTTT. This sequence encodes CASSRAGGDTDTQYF. Filled out from reference TRBV7-6 and TRBJ2-3, the complete variable domain reads GAGVSQSPRYKVTKRGQDVALRCDPISGHVSLYWYRQALGQGPEFLTYFNYEAQQDKSGLPNDRFSAERPEGSISTLTIQRTEQRDSAMYRCASSRAGGDTDTQYFGPGTRLTVL.

CDR3 loop: CASSRRTGSHGYTF. DNA for the CDR3: TGTGCCAGTAGCCGCCGGACAGGGTCCCATGGCTACACCTTC. The chain employs TRBV19 and TRBJ1-2; 8 nucleotides match TRBD1. This CDR3 comprises 14 residues. In germline, CDR1 is LNHDA, CDR2 SQIVND (reference sequence). V dropped 6 bases and J dropped 6; count of bases not matched to a gene: 9.

The genes are TRBV18 and TRBJ1-2; maybe TRBD1 (6 bases). Germline V lookup: CDR1 KGHSH, CDR2 LQKENI. This CDR3 comprises 19 residues. The V end lost 2 bases, the J end lost 2 bases, and 24 bases lay between the germline ends. The DNA for the CDR3 is TGTGCCAGCTCACCATTGGGGGCTCGACTTACCCCACTAAACTATGGCTACACCTTC. This translates into CASSPLGARLTPLNYGYTF.

V gene TRBV6-6 combines with J gene TRBJ2-7; 7 nucleotides align to TRBD1. This CDR3 spans 13 amino acids. Germline lookup yields CDR1 MNHNY and CDR2 SVGAGI (reference sequence). V dropped 6 bases and J dropped 7; count of bases not matched to a gene: 9. The CDR3 here is CASRSSGGREQYF. CDR3 nucleotides: TGTGCCAGCAGATCATCAGGGGGACGGGAGCAGTACTTC.

V and J are TRBV7-2 and TRBJ2-1; a weak D match, TRBD1 (5 bases). The V gene lost 5 bases and the J gene lost 2 bases, with 13 bases spanning the gap. CDR1 SGHTA and CDR2 FQGNSA come from the germline V gene. The CDR3 is made up of 15 amino acids. CDR3 DNA sequence: TGTGCCAGCAGCCTAGACAGTCTGCCCTACAATGAGCAGTTCTTC. Translating it yields CASSLDSLPYNEQFF.

This chain uses TRBV6-1 with TRBJ2-7; D is unclear. The CDR3 extends over 16 amino acids. Germline-derived CDR1 and CDR2 are MNHNS and SASEGT. V was shortened by 0 bases and J by 1 base, with 13 bases between the two germline ends. The DNA for the CDR3 is TGTGCCAGCAGTGAAGCGCTTTCGGGCGGATCCTACGAGCAGTACTTC. Translating it yields CASSEALSGGSYEQYF.

The V and J genes are TRBV27 and TRBJ2-4, with D maybe TRBD2 (5 bases). The CDR3 sequence is 17 residues long. Germline CDR1 and CDR2: MNHEY and SMNVEV (reference sequence). V was shortened by 6 bases and J by 0 bases, with 18 bases between the two germline ends. The CDR3 DNA follows: TGTGCCAGCAGAGCCCTAAACAGAGGGTTAGCCAAAAACATTCAGTACTTC. Translated, it gives CASRALNRGLAKNIQYF.

The V gene is TRBV11-1, the J gene TRBJ1-2, with D perhaps TRBD1 (6 bases). V dropped 6 bases and J dropped 2 bases, with 13 bases sitting between them. CDR1 is SGHAT and CDR2 is FQDESV in the germline V gene (reference sequence). There are 14 residues in the CDR3. The CDR3 sequence: CASSSGQPNYGYTF. The CDR3 nucleotides read TGTGCCAGCAGTTCTGGACAGCCAAACTATGGCTACACCTTC. Combining the CDR3 with reference TRBV11-1 and TRBJ1-2 gives the whole variable domain EAEVAQSPRYKITEKSQAVAFWCDPISGHATLYWYRQILGQGPELLVQFQDESVVDDSQLPKDRFSAERLKGVDSTLKIQPAELGDSAMYLCASSSGQPNYGYTFGSGTRLTVV.

In its sample, this clone was seen a few times. This chain links TRBV19 with TRBJ2-1; no firm D call. In germline, CDR1 is LNHDA, CDR2 SQIVND (reference sequence). V dropped 6 bases and J dropped 4 bases, with 16 bases sitting between them. This CDR3 is built from 15 residues. The CDR3 region is CASRPGLSSYNEQFF. DNA of the CDR3: TGTGCCAGTAGACCGGGCCTCTCCTCTTACAATGAGCAGTTCTTC. The full variable domain, rest sourced from reference TRBV19 and TRBJ2-1, is DGGITQSPKYLFRKEGQNVTLSCEQNLNHDAMYWYRQDPGQGLRLIYYSQIVNDFQKGDIAEGYSVSREKKESFPLTVTSAQKNPTAFYLCASRPGLSSYNEQFFGPGTRLTVL.